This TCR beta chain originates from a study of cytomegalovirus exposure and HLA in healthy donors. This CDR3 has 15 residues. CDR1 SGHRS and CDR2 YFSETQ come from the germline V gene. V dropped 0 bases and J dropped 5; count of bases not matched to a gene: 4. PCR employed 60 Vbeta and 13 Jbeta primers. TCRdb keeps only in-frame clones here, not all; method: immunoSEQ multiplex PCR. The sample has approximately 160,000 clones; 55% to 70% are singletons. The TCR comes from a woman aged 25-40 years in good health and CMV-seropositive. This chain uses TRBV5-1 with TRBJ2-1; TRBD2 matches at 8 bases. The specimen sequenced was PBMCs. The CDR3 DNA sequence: TGCGCCAGCAGCTTGGGGCTAGCGGGCAACAATGAGCAGTTCTTC. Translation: CASSLGLAGNNEQFF.